This TCR beta chain derives from a study of blood T cell repertoires in COVID-19. For the study at large: COVID-19 samples collected from the United States, Italy and Spain covered acute and convalescent phases.

This clone was counted only a few times. Other DNA sequences from this sample encode an identical CDR3 as well. Study processing details: From reference gene primer amplification, estimates of nucleated cell counts were derived. Repertoires were generated with immunoSEQ multiplex PCR, while TCRdb's copy carries only in-frame clones and drops some. V and J calls and clone size are as listed in that table; D and trimming were resolved from the DNA. The sample carries around 170,000 clones, about 90% recorded once. The CDR3 is made up of 13 amino acids. The ends lost 5 bases at V and 8 bases at J; junction bases unmatched: 4. Across fewer than 25 US areas, participants ranged in age from roughly 18 to 95 years. Cohorts were assigned according to the clinical history that participants reported.

The sequencing input was PBMCs or T cells enriched from blood (not recorded which). The V and J genes are TRBV12-3 or TRBV12-4 and TRBJ1-2, with 11 bases lining up with TRBD1. The clonotype originates from a woman between 18 and 30 years old who had recovered from COVID-19. The CDR3 bases are TGTGCCAGCAGTGGACAGGGGGCGGACGGCTACACCTTC. Its protein is CASSGQGADGYTF.